This T cell receptor beta chain was identified in a study of blood T cells in healthy people across ages. V dropped 4 bases and J dropped 3; count of bases not matched to a gene: 2. The CDR3 has 13 amino acids. Germline V lookup: CDR1 KGHDR, CDR2 SFDVKD. A second PCR of about 7 to 12 cycles used a sample-barcoded 5' primer and a J-beta primer mix. Each CDR3 protein gets one entry after TCRdb re-called the 5' RACE reads with MiXCR. Here the sample spans roughly 900,000 distinct CDR3 sequences, about 48% being singletons. This clonotype was obtained from a man aged 25 to 40 in good health. The chain combines TRBV24-1 with TRBJ2-7, with 7 bases aligning to TRBD1. The sample consisted of blood. CDR3 coding DNA: TGTGCCACCAGTGAAGGGACAGTCTACGAGCAGTACTTC. It translates to CATSEGTVYEQYF.